Listed below are T cell receptor beta chains from one sample, sequenced in a study of follicular helper T cells after annual influenza vaccination. The method was immunoSEQ multiplex PCR; TCRdb's version includes in-frame clones alone and lacks a portion of them. The sample records around 9,500 clones, 80% to 85% being singletons. The material sequenced was CXCR5- memory CD4+ T cells sorted from blood, taken 7 days after influenza vaccination. These receptors originate from an adult who received the influenza vaccine. CDR3s include the opening cysteine and the closing phenylalanine or tryptophan. The order of the fields is J gene, clone size, V gene, D gene, CDR3 DNA, CDR3 protein. The D gene is left open where the match is weak. Clone size is given for some rows only: seen once, a few or many times, or a class if the clone is expanded.

TRBJ1-2,.,TRBV28,.,TGTGCCAGCAGATTACCAGTCGGGAACTATGGCTACACCTTC,CASRLPVGNYGYTF
TRBJ2-3,.,TRBV18,.,TGTGCCAGCTCCCCGGAGGGGGCAGATACGCAGTATTTT,CASSPEGADTQYF
TRBJ2-3,.,TRBV11-3,.,TGTGCCAGCAGCTTAACCGCGACGACAGATACGCAGTATTTT,CASSLTATTDTQYF
TRBJ1-6,once,TRBV7-8,.,TGTGCCAGCAGCTTAGAGGACCTTTATTCACCCCTCCACTTT,CASSLEDLYSPLHF
TRBJ2-2,.,TRBV9,TRBD1,TGTGCCAGCAGCCTACAGGGGAGAGACACCGGGGAGCTGTTTTTT,CASSLQGRDTGELFF
TRBJ2-3,once,TRBV10-3,TRBD2,TGTGCCGCAGGGAGGGGAGGGGGCACAGATACGCAGTATTTT,CAAGRGGGTDTQYF
TRBJ1-2,few,TRBV6-6,.,TGTGCCAGCAGTTTACAGGGCGTCGGCGGCTACACCTTC,CASSLQGVGGYTF
TRBJ1-6,.,TRBV7-2,.,TGTGCCAGCAGCTTAGAGGGGGGCGCGAATTCACCCCTCCACTTT,CASSLEGGANSPLHF
TRBJ2-7,.,TRBV2,.,.,CASILDRAIGEQYF
TRBJ2-1,.,TRBV9,.,TGTGCCAGCAGCGTAGTAACGACAAGGGGCTTTATGAATGAGCAGTTCTTC,CASSVVTTRGFMNEQFF
TRBJ2-5,.,TRBV28,.,TGTGCCAGCAGTTCCACGGCCGGGGCAGAGACCCAGTACTTC,CASSSTAGAETQYF
TRBJ2-7,.,TRBV6-1,TRBD1,TGTGCCAGCAGTGGCTGGTGGACAGGGACCTCCTACGAGCAGTACTTC,CASSGWWTGTSYEQYF
TRBJ2-1,.,TRBV7-2,.,TGTGCCAGCAGCTTAGCCGCGCCAGGGCCCTACAATGAGCAGTTCTTC,CASSLAAPGPYNEQFF
TRBJ2-5,.,TRBV6-5,TRBD1,TGTGCCAGCAGACGGACAGGGAAAGAGACCCAGTACTTC,CASRRTGKETQYF
TRBJ2-5,.,TRBV19,.,TGTGCCAGTAGTATAGGGTTTTTGAGGAACCAAGAGACCCAGTACTTC,CASSIGFLRNQETQYF
TRBJ2-3,.,TRBV19,TRBD1,TGTGCCAGCAGGGGGAGCACAGATACGCAGTATTTT,CASRGSTDTQYF
TRBJ2-7,.,TRBV28,.,TGTGCCAGCAGAGACGAAGACTACGAGCAGTACTTC,CASRDEDYEQYF
TRBJ2-6,.,TRBV7-2,.,TGTGCCAGCAGCGTCCAGAGGCTAGGGGCCAACGTCTTGACTTTC,CASSVQRLGANVLTF
TRBJ2-7,.,TRBV6-6,.,TGTGCCAGCAGTACGGCACAGACAAACTCCTACGAGCAGTACTTC,CASSTAQTNSYEQYF
TRBJ2-5,.,TRBV7-9,.,TGTGCCAGCAGCCTCGCTGGTATGACCGAAGAGACCCAGTACTTC,CASSLAGMTEETQYF
TRBJ1-3,.,TRBV7-9,.,TGTGCCAGCAGCCGGACAGCCCGAAACACCATATATTTT,CASSRTARNTIYF